The 7 T cell receptor beta chains below were found in one sample sequenced in a study of human T cells and chemical hapten exposure. Described time point: patch test 2, 6 weeks after DPC sensitization. Regarding treatment: therapeutic diphenylcyclopropenone sensitization with weekly scalp DPC. TCRdb redid the calling of the RACE reads with MiXCR, one entry per CDR3 protein. The sample records approximately 350,000 distinct CDR3 sequences, about 6% being singletons. The sample in question was whole blood, obtained in connection with sensitization to the hapten diphenylcyclopropenone (DPC). The receptors derive from a woman aged 18-35 years with alopecia areata. Some clones in this sample may be carry-over from other donors' samples.

This clonotype turned up a few times. The chain carries TRBV7-8 and TRBJ1-4, with D uncertain. V was clipped by 4 bases and J by 8 bases, with 20 bases between them. Germline V gene data show CDR1 as SGHVS and CDR2 as FQNEAQ. CDR3 size: 16 residues. The CDR3 here is CASSSRLGFLDEKLFF. The CDR3 DNA reads as TGTGCCAGCAGCTCGCGCCTGGGATTTCTCGACGAAAAACTGTTTTTT. The full variable domain, rest sourced from reference TRBV7-8 and TRBJ1-4, is GAGVSQSPRYKVAKRGQDVALRCDPISGHVSLFWYQQALGQGPEFLTYFQNEAQLDKSGLPSDRFFAERPEGSVSTLKIQRTQQEDSAVYLCASSSRLGFLDEKLFFGSGTQLSVL.

The chain is built from TRBV6-6 and TRBJ2-7, with D possibly being TRBD1 (5 bases). Germline loops: CDR1 MNHNY, CDR2 SVGAGI (reference sequence). The V end was cut by 6 bases, the J end by 4 bases, with 19 bases between. The CDR3 extends over 15 amino acids. CDR3 nucleotides: TGTGCCAGCAGAGCCCCAGGACAAATCGGGTACGAGCAGTACTTC. Its translation is CASRAPGQIGYEQYF.

This clonotype has only a few counts. The J gene is TRBJ2-3, the V gene TRBV7-8, with D perhaps matching TRBD2 (5 bases). Trimming took off 3 bases at V and 5 bases at J, with 12 bases between the two ends. The germline CDR1 and CDR2 sequences are SGHVS and FQNEAQ. The CDR3 totals 14 residues. The CDR3 DNA sequence: TGTGCCAGCAGCTTTGCCGGGAAGGGAGATACGCAGTATTTT. Its protein is CASSFAGKGDTQYF.

The chain carries TRBV5-5 and TRBJ2-2, with D perhaps TRBD2 (6 bases). This CDR3 comprises 16 residues. Germline CDR1 reads SGHKS; CDR2 reads YYEKEE (reference sequence). The germline V and J ends were trimmed by 4 bases and 4 bases, with 17 bases remaining between them. The CDR3 loop is CASSNCGTFFTGELFF. As DNA, the CDR3 is TGTGCCAGCAGCAACTGCGGGACCTTTTTCACCGGGGAGCTGTTTTTT.

The sample holds a few counts of this clonotype. The V and J genes are TRBV7-2 and TRBJ2-5, with D unclear. Trimming pared 5 bases from V and 3 bases from J, leaving 10 bases between. Germline CDR1 and CDR2: SGHTA and FQGNSA. The CDR3 has 13 amino acids. CDR3 sequence: CASSRQTEETQYF. CDR3 coding DNA: TGTGCCAGCAGCCGGCAAACAGAAGAGACCCAGTACTTC.

Points on this clonotype: Given a much more abundant clone one base away, this may be a read error. This chain uses TRBV5-1 with TRBJ2-3; 7 nucleotides align to TRBD2. This CDR3 is 16 amino acids long. CDR1 is SGHRS and CDR2 is YFSETQ in the germline V gene. Here the CDR3 reads CDSGTLGRGFTDTQYF. The CDR3 bases are TGCGACAGCGGGACTTTGGGGCGGGGATTCACAGATACGCAGTATTTT.

The table lists this clonotype with many counts. The chain joins TRBV12-3 or TRBV12-4 to TRBJ2-6, with 8 positions matching TRBD2. The CDR3 runs 16 residues. V lost 4 bases to trimming and J lost 7 bases; unmatched junction nucleotides: 9. The CDR3 loop reads CASSSGGGASANVLTF. The CDR3 nucleotides are TGTGCCAGCAGTTCCGGGGGGGGGGCAAGTGCCAACGTCCTGACTTTC.